This passage covers 20 T cell receptor beta chains from one sample sequenced in a study of cytomegalovirus exposure and HLA in healthy donors. It was with 60 Vbeta and 13 Jbeta primers that the PCR ran. Here immunoSEQ multiplex PCR was the method, and the copy in TCRdb shows in-frame clones only, minus some. The profile shows over 110,000 clones, 78% of them singletons. Sequencing input: PBMCs. These receptors originate from a female donor in good health and CMV-seronegative.

The V call is TRBV28, the J call TRBJ1-6; D call uncertain. The ends were cut back, 4 bases at V and 10 bases at J, with 11 bases in the middle. CDR1 MDHEN and CDR2 SYDVKM come from the germline V gene. CDR3 length: 13 residues. In DNA form, the CDR3 reads TGTGCCAGCAGTTCCCCGGGAGTATCACCCCTCCACTTT. Translating gives CASSSPGVSPLHF.

This rearrangement joins TRBV19 to TRBJ1-1; D is unclear. The V and J ends lost 6 bases and 2 bases respectively, with 13 bases between them. CDR3 length: 14 amino acids. Germline V gives CDR1 LNHDA, CDR2 SQIVND (reference sequence). The CDR3 nucleotides are TGTGCCAGTAGCCTCAAGGCAGGCAACACTGAAGCTTTCTTT. This gives the protein CASSLKAGNTEAFF.

The chain is built from TRBV5-4 and TRBJ2-2, with D possibly TRBD1 on 6 matching bases. V dropped 6 bases and J dropped 8 bases, with 14 bases sitting between them. Germline V gives CDR1 SGHNT, CDR2 YYREEE (reference sequence). The CDR3 sequence is 13 residues long. CDR3 coding DNA: TGTGCCAGCACCCGACAGGCCGGGGGGGAGCTGTTTTTT. It specifies CASTRQAGGELFF.

The sample holds many counts of this clone. The gene calls are TRBV5-6 and TRBJ1-3, with unresolved D. This CDR3 has 17 residues. The V gene's germline CDR1 is SGHDT and CDR2 YYEEEE. Trimming left V 0 bases short and J 0 bases short, with 13 bases between. The chain's CDR3 is CASSLGEIRLSGNTIYF. The CDR3 DNA follows: TGTGCCAGCAGCTTGGGAGAAATCCGTCTCTCTGGAAACACCATATATTTT.

This rearrangement joins TRBV5-4 to TRBJ1-4, with unresolved D. Germline CDR1 and CDR2: SGHNT and YYREEE (reference sequence). Trimming shortened V by 4 bases and J by 0 bases, and 13 bases separated the two germline ends. The CDR3 loop spans 16 amino acids. This chain's CDR3 is CASSPRPVATNEKLFF. Here the CDR3 DNA reads TGTGCCAGCAGCCCTAGACCGGTTGCAACTAATGAAAAACTGTTTTTT. The full variable domain, completed using reference TRBV5-4 and TRBJ1-4, is ETGVTQSPTHLIKTRGQQVTLRCSSQSGHNTVSWYQQALGQGPQFIFQYYREEENGRGNFPPRFSGLQFPNYSSELNVNALELDDSALYLCASSPRPVATNEKLFFGSGTQLSVL.

This rearrangement joins TRBV28 to TRBJ2-7; D uncertain. Germline V lookup: CDR1 MDHEN, CDR2 SYDVKM. The germline V and J ends were trimmed by 3 bases and 0 bases, with 6 bases remaining between them. This CDR3 is 13 amino acids long. The CDR3: CASSFPSSYEQYF. CDR3 nucleotide sequence: TGTGCCAGCAGTTTCCCGAGCTCCTACGAGCAGTACTTC.

CDR3 protein: CASSLVSQGAGSGNTIYF. The CDR3 coding sequence is TGCGCCAGCAGCTTGGTATCTCAGGGGGCTGGATCTGGAAACACCATATATTTT. The chain employs TRBV5-1 and TRBJ1-3; 8 positions agree with TRBD1. The CDR3 has 18 residues. V lost 0 bases to trimming and J lost 1 base; unmatched junction nucleotides: 9. CDR1 SGHRS and CDR2 YFSETQ come from the germline V gene.

The rearrangement links TRBV6-5 to TRBJ2-1; 7 nucleotides agree with TRBD2. V dropped 2 bases and J dropped 3; count of bases not matched to a gene: 4. In germline, CDR1 is MNHEY, CDR2 SVGAGI. There are 15 residues in the CDR3. The CDR3, as DNA: TGTGCCAGCAGTTACAGAGCGGGAAGCTACAATGAGCAGTTCTTC. Translation: CASSYRAGSYNEQFF.

V usage is TRBV4-2 and J usage is TRBJ2-3; 8 nucleotides line up with TRBD2. The CDR3 is made up of 18 amino acids. With 0 bases clipped from V and 3 bases from J, the junction kept 11 bases outside the gene matches. The germline CDR1 and CDR2 sequences are LGHNA and YNFKEQ. In nucleotides, the CDR3 is TGTGCCAGCAGCCAAGACGGGGCGGGAGGCCCCGTGACAGATACGCAGTATTTT. This translates into CASSQDGAGGPVTDTQYF.

This clone occurred a few times. The genes are TRBV7-9 and TRBJ2-2; D gene uncertain. The CDR3 totals 17 residues. V dropped 6 bases and J dropped 0 bases, with 17 bases sitting between them. CDR1 and CDR2 from the germline V gene are SEHNR and FQNEAQ (reference sequence). The chain's CDR3 is CASSQRRALSNTGELFF. Written as DNA, the CDR3 is TGTGCCAGCAGTCAAAGGAGAGCACTCTCGAACACCGGGGAGCTGTTTTTT.

This clone was seen just once. The chain uses TRBV28 and TRBJ1-5; 7 bases match TRBD1. The CDR3 length is 14 residues. Germline V CDR1 and CDR2: MDHEN, SYDVKM. J lost 6 bases, V lost 6 bases, and 8 bases had no gene match. DNA of the CDR3: TGTGCCAGCAGCTCGGACAGGCTAAGTCAGCCCCAGCATTTT. It is translated as CASSSDRLSQPQHF.

The chain links TRBV4-2 to TRBJ2-2, with D possibly being TRBD2 (6 bases). V lost 1 base and J lost 5, with 20 bases in between. The CDR3 covers 18 residues. The germline gives CDR1 LGHNA, CDR2 YNFKEQ. In nucleotides, the CDR3 is TGTGCCAGCAGCCAAGGTGAAGGGCGGGGAGGTGTTACCGGGGAGCTGTTTTTT. Translation gives CASSQGEGRGGVTGELFF.

The chain uses TRBV18 and TRBJ1-5; maybe TRBD1 (5 bases). This CDR3 comprises 13 residues. CDR1 and CDR2 (germline): KGHSH, LQKENI. V gave up 2 bases and J gave up 9 bases, with 11 bases separating them. CDR3 in DNA: TGTGCCAGCTCACCAGCCAGGGTTGGGCCCCAGCATTTT. Protein: CASSPARVGPQHF.

The chain employs TRBV4-2 and TRBJ1-2; 8 positions match TRBD1. Germline V gene data show CDR1 as LGHNA and CDR2 as YNFKEQ. With 4 bases clipped from V and 4 bases from J, the junction kept 8 bases outside the gene matches. This CDR3 spans 15 amino acids. CDR3 nucleotides: TGTGCCAGCAGCCCTGACAGGGGAGATGGCTATGGCTACACCTTC. Protein sequence: CASSPDRGDGYGYTF.

The chain carries TRBV4-3 and TRBJ2-7; 8 positions agree with TRBD1. Germline lookup yields CDR1 LGHNA and CDR2 YSLEER. The junction had 4 bases not matched to a gene; V was cut back by 1 base and J by 5 bases. This CDR3 region has 14 residues. DNA of the CDR3: TGCGCCAGCAGCCAAGTCACAGGGGGAAACGAGCAGTACTTC. It specifies CASSQVTGGNEQYF.

V usage is TRBV5-1 and J usage is TRBJ2-5; 9 bases agree with TRBD2. The CDR3 has 16 amino acids. Trimming cost V 0 bases and J 5 bases; bases outside gene matches: 8. CDR1 is SGHRS, CDR2 YFSETQ, per germline. The CDR3 loop reads CASSLGATSGRETQYF. CDR3 nucleotide sequence: TGCGCCAGCAGCTTGGGAGCGACTAGCGGAAGGGAGACCCAGTACTTC.

The chain couples TRBV19 to TRBJ2-7, with 12 nucleotides matching TRBD2. CDR1 and CDR2 from the germline V gene are LNHDA and SQIVND (reference sequence). Germline trimming cut 5 bases from V and 0 bases from J; bases unmatched to any gene: 5. This CDR3 is built from 16 residues. CDR3 region: CASSSGLAGTSYEQYF. For the CDR3, the DNA is TGTGCCAGTAGTTCCGGACTAGCGGGGACCTCCTACGAGCAGTACTTC.

This chain uses TRBV6-6 with TRBJ1-3; a weak D match, TRBD1 (5 bases). The CDR3 is 14 amino acids. Trimming pared 6 bases from V and 0 bases from J, leaving 9 bases between. Germline values: CDR1 MNHNY, CDR2 SVGAGI (reference sequence). This chain's CDR3 is CASSRDYSGNTIYF. The CDR3 region has the DNA TGTGCCAGCAGCAGGGATTACTCTGGAAACACCATATATTTT.

The gene calls are TRBV19 and TRBJ2-7; possible D gene TRBD2, 5 bases. This CDR3 is 13 amino acids long. Trimming left V 6 bases short and J 1 base short, with 10 bases between. The germline gives CDR1 LNHDA, CDR2 SQIVND (reference sequence). The CDR3 region is CASRPSGSYEQYF. The CDR3, as DNA: TGTGCCAGTAGGCCTTCGGGGTCCTACGAGCAGTACTTC.

This clone has more than one count but fewer than ten. The rearrangement uses TRBV7-9 and TRBJ2-7, with 8 bases fitting TRBD2. This CDR3 is built from 17 residues. Per the germline V gene, CDR1 is SEHNR and CDR2 is FQNEAQ (reference sequence). With V trimmed by 4 bases and J by 2 bases, 13 bases remained unmatched. CDR3 in amino acids: CASSSRRGGLGTYEQYF. The CDR3 coding sequence is TGTGCCAGCAGCTCCCGTCGGGGGGGGCTCGGGACCTACGAGCAGTACTTC.